Below, 6 T cell receptor beta chains from the same sample are listed, as sequenced in a study of OX40 agonist ivuxolimab in advanced cancers. Clones were read by immunoSEQ multiplex PCR, and TCRdb kept only the in-frame ones, dropping some. The sample lists around 100,000 clones, roughly 91% occurring once. The specimen was CD4+ or CD8+ T cells sorted from blood, collected in a trial of the OX40 agonist ivuxolimab. The source of these receptors is an adult with an advanced solid tumor such as melanoma, head and neck, liver or kidney cancer.

The chain couples TRBV27 to TRBJ2-7, with TRBD1 identical over 8 bases. This CDR3 is built from 15 residues. Germline lookup yields CDR1 MNHEY and CDR2 SMNVEV (reference sequence). The ends lost 4 bases at V and 0 bases at J; junction bases unmatched: 5. The CDR3 loop is CASSSQGARSYEQYF. The CDR3 DNA reads TGTGCCAGCAGTTCCCAGGGGGCGCGCTCCTACGAGCAGTACTTC.

The chain combines TRBV5-1 with TRBJ2-5, with 8 bases identical to TRBD1. Germline V gives CDR1 SGHRS, CDR2 YFSETQ. The CDR3 has 14 amino acids. Losses at the gene ends were 4 bases for V and 2 bases for J; bases not matched to a gene: 4. CDR3 amino acids: CASSQQGEQETQYF. The CDR3 region has the DNA TGCGCCAGCAGCCAACAGGGGGAACAAGAGACCCAGTACTTC.

The rearrangement joins TRBV6-1 to TRBJ1-2, with D perhaps TRBD1 (6 bases). Deletions cut 3 bases from V and 7 bases from J, with 12 bases between. CDR3 size: 13 residues. Per the germline V gene, CDR1 is MNHNS and CDR2 is SASEGT. The CDR3 loop is CASSDQGIGGYTF. The CDR3 DNA reads as TGTGCCAGCAGTGATCAGGGGATAGGTGGCTACACCTTC.

The chain couples TRBV19 to TRBJ1-5, with unresolved D. V lost 5 bases and J 9 bases, leaving 11 bases between the germline ends. Germline CDR1 is LNHDA and CDR2 is SQIVND (reference sequence). This CDR3 is built from 12 residues. The CDR3 region has the DNA TGTGCCAGTAGTCCCCCTCAAAGGCCCCAGCATTTT. This gives the protein CASSPPQRPQHF. The entire variable domain, with the rest obtained from reference TRBV19 and TRBJ1-5, is as follows: DGGITQSPKYLFRKEGQNVTLSCEQNLNHDAMYWYRQDPGQGLRLIYYSQIVNDFQKGDIAEGYSVSREKKESFPLTVTSAQKNPTAFYLCASSPPQRPQHFGDGTRLSIL.

The chain combines TRBV21-1 with TRBJ1-5. TRBV21-1 is recorded as a pseudogene. The CDR3 loop spans 15 amino acids. The chain's CDR3 is CASSPPEGSNQPQHF. The CDR3 coding sequence is TGTGCCAGCAGCCCGCCAGAGGGGAGCAATCAGCCCCAGCATTTT.

V is TRBV6-1 and J is TRBJ1-4; no definite D call. The CDR3 extends over 14 amino acids. The germline V gene has CDR1 MNHNS and CDR2 SASEGT. V lost 8 bases and J 0 bases, leaving 10 bases between the germline ends. CDR3 in amino acids: CASEFSATNEKLFF. CDR3 sequence (DNA): TGTGCCAGCGAATTCAGTGCAACTAATGAAAAACTGTTTTTT.